This entry lists 2 T cell receptor beta chains sequenced from one sample in a study of blood T cell repertoires in COVID-19. Method: immunoSEQ multiplex PCR; TCRdb's copy keeps in-frame clones and lacks some. The profile shows more than 65,000 clones, over 80% of them singletons. What was sequenced was peripheral blood. The receptors here all came from a woman aged 45-65 years with acute or convalescent COVID-19.

The rearrangement links TRBV18 to TRBJ1-2; no clear D. Germline V gives CDR1 KGHSH, CDR2 LQKENI. The V end was cut by 3 bases, the J end by 8 bases, with 19 bases between. This CDR3 contains 15 residues. CDR3 in DNA: TGTGCCAGCTCACCCTCTACAGCTACGGCAGGCGGCTACACCTTC. Its translation is CASSPSTATAGGYTF.

J is TRBJ1-1 and V is TRBV14; 7 bases align to TRBD1. V lost 4 bases and J lost 5; bases outside the gene matches: 7. Germline lookup yields CDR1 SGHDN and CDR2 FVKESK. This CDR3 spans 14 amino acids. CDR3 amino acids: CASSRDRAETEAFF. The CDR3 DNA reads as TGTGCCAGCAGCCGCGACAGGGCGGAAACTGAAGCTTTCTTT.